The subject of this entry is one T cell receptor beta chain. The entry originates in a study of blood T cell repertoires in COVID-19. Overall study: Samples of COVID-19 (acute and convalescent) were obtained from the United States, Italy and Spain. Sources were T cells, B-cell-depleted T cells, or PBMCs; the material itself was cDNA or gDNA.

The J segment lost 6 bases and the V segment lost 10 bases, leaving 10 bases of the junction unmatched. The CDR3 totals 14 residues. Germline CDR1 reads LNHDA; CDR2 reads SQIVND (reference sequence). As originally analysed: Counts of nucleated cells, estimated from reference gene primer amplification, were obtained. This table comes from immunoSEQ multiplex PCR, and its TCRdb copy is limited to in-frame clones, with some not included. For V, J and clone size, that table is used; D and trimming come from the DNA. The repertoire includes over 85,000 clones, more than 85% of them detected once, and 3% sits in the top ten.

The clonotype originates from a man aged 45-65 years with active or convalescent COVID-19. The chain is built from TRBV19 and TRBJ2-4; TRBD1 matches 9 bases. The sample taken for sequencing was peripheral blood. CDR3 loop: CATHAGTGRNIQYF. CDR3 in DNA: TGTGCCACCCATGCCGGGACAGGGAGAAACATTCAGTACTTC.